This TCR beta chain was observed in a study of Ad26.COV2.S vaccination and SARS-CoV-2 variants. To note about this clone: What it binds is unknown.

The CDR3 loop spans 14 amino acids. Looked up from germline, CDR1 is GTSNPN and CDR2 is SVGIG (reference sequence). Trimming left V 2 bases short and J 3 bases short, with 14 bases between. Treatment meaning: approximately 18 received Ad26.COV2.S at low or high dose, single or two shots; about 5 received placebo; per-sample allocation not given. Sampling occurred on day 63 after the first vaccine or placebo injection. Study-wide results and caveats: Spike-specific TCR breadth was greater after Ad26.COV2.S than placebo. Quantification of TCR breadth and depth may have yielded underestimates of total T cell responses.

Here immunoSEQ multiplex PCR was the method, and the copy in TCRdb shows in-frame clones only, minus some. The table records 400,000 to 500,000 clones, roughly 90% of them present only once. This sample comprised peripheral blood, obtained in a trial of Ad26.COV2.S vaccine versus placebo. The chain couples TRBV30 to TRBJ2-7, with D perhaps matching TRBD1 (5 bases). The clonotype originates from a person between 18 and 65 years old who received the Ad26.COV2.S COVID-19 vaccine or a placebo. The DNA for the CDR3 is TGTGCCTGGAGTTTAGGGGCCTCGGACTACGAGCAGTACTTC. It codes for CAWSLGASDYEQYF.